The 2 T cell receptor beta chains listed next were all sequenced from one sample in a study of T-cell reconstitution after alpha-beta-depleted transplantation in children. Study-level findings and limits: Most T-cell counts and diversity one year after the transplant came from T cells that were newly produced.

The TCRbeta library was prepared with unique molecular identifiers. In TCRdb, the PCR reads were re-called with MiXCR into one record per CDR3 protein. This sample has a few hundred thousand distinct CDR3 sequences; roughly 8.2% occur once, and the top ten carry about 9.1%. The antigens for these receptors are not known. The specimen comprised peripheral blood, sampled 360 days after TCRalphabeta/CD19-depleted stem cell transplant. The receptor source for this set is a female patient between 2 and 15 years old who had a stem cell transplant for Fanconi anemia, so the T cells may come from the graft donor.

This sequence joins TRBV4-3 and TRBJ1-1; D not certain. Germline-derived CDR1 and CDR2 are LGHNA and YSLEER. Between the trimmed V and J ends, which lost 0 bases and 4 bases, there was a span of 12 bases. There are 15 residues in the CDR3. The CDR3 sequence is CASSQDTFRITEAFF. The CDR3 DNA sequence: TGCGCCAGCAGCCAAGATACATTTCGGATCACTGAAGCTTTCTTT.

This clonotype was counted ten times or more. V usage is TRBV9 and J usage is TRBJ2-7; 10 positions agree with TRBD1. The CDR3 has 14 amino acids. After removal of 0 bases from V and 4 bases from J, the junction contained 1 base not matched to a gene. Germline CDR1 is SGDLS and CDR2 is YYNGEE. The CDR3 protein is CASSVGGQGYEQYF. The CDR3 DNA is TGTGCCAGCAGCGTAGGGGGACAGGGGTACGAGCAGTACTTC.